This T cell receptor beta chain was captured by sequencing in a study of blood T cells in healthy people across ages. There are a few counts of this clonotype. Germline lookup yields CDR1 LGHDT and CDR2 YNNKEL (reference sequence). This CDR3 has 13 amino acids. J gave up 5 bases and V 10 bases, and 10 bases lay outside the gene matches. Primed by a sample-barcoded 5' primer and a J-beta primer mix, a second PCR proceeded for about 6 to 12 cycles. There were at least 2.5 million CDR3-containing paired-end reads obtained from each sample. Using its own MiXCR run on the 5' RACE reads, TCRdb lists one record per CDR3 protein. In the table there are roughly 500,000 distinct CDR3 sequences, about 25% of which are singletons. The same sample was also used in a study of T cells of mothers and their children. That source reports: Nine systemically healthy Caucasian donors: three mothers, six children.

Sequencing was carried out using blood. The chain carries TRBV3-1 and TRBJ2-5; 7 bases align to TRBD2. The receptor comes from a boy younger than 18 in good health. The CDR3 nucleotides are TGTGCCACCCATGAGGCGGGAGTGGAGACCCAGTACTTC. Protein: CATHEAGVETQYF.